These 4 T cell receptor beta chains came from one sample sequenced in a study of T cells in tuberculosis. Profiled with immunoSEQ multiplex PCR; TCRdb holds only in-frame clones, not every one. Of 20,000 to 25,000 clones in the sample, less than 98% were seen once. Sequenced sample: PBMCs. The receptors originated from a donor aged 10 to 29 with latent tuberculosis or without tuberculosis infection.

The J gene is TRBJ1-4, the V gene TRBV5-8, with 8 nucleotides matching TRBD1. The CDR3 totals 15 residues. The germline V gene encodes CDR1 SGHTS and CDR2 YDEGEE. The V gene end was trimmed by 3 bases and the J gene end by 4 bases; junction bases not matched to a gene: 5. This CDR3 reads CASSYGTGLNEKLFF. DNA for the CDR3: TGTGCCAGCAGCTATGGGACAGGACTTAATGAAAAACTGTTTTTT.

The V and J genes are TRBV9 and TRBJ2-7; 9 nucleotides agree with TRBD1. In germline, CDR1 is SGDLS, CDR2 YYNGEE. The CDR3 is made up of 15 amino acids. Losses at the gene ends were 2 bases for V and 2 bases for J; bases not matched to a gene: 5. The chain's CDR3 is CASSVDRGGTYEQYF. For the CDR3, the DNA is TGTGCCAGCAGCGTGGACAGGGGAGGCACCTACGAGCAGTACTTC.

This CDR3 reads CASTPQGRSYEQYF. Here the CDR3 DNA reads TGTGCCAGCACCCCCCAGGGCAGGTCCTACGAGCAGTACTTC. The chain joins TRBV6-6 to TRBJ2-7; possibly TRBD1 for D (5 bases). This CDR3 is 14 amino acids long. V lost 7 bases and J 1 base, leaving 14 bases between the germline ends. Germline-derived CDR1 and CDR2 are MNHNY and SVGAGI (reference sequence).

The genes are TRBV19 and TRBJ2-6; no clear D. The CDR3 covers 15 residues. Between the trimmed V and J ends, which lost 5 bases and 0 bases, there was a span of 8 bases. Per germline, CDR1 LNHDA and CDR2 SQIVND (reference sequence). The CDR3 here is CASSAESSGANVLTF. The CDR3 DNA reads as TGTGCCAGTAGTGCGGAATCCTCTGGGGCCAACGTCCTGACTTTC.